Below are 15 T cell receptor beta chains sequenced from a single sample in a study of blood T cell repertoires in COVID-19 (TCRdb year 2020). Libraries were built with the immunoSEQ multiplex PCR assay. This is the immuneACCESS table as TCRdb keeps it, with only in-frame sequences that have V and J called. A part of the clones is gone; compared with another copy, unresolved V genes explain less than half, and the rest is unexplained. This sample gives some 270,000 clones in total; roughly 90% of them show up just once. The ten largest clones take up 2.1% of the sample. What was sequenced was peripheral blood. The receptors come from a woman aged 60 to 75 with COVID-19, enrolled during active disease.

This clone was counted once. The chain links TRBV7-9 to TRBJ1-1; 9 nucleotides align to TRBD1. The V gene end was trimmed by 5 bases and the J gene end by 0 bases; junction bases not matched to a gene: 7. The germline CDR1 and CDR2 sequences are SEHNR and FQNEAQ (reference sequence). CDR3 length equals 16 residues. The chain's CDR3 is CASSGTGGRMNTEAFF. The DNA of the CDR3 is TGTGCCAGCAGCGGAACAGGGGGCCGTATGAACACTGAAGCTTTCTTT.

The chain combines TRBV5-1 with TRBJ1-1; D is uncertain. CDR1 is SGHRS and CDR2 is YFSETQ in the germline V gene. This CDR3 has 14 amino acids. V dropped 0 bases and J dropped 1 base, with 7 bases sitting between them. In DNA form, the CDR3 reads TGCGCCAGCAGCTTGGATCCGGGGAACACTGAAGCTTTCTTT. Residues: CASSLDPGNTEAFF. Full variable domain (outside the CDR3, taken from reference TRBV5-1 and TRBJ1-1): KAGVTQTPRYLIKTRGQQVTLSCSPISGHRSVSWYQQTPGQGLQFLFEYFSETQRNKGNFPGRFSGRQFSNSRSEMNVSTLELGDSALYLCASSLDPGNTEAFFGQGTRLTVV.

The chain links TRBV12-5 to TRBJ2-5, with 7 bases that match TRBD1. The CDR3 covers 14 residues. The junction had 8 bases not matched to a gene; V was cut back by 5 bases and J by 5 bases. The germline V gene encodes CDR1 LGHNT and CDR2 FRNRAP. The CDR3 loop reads CASGPRTGGETQYF. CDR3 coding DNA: TGTGCTAGTGGTCCGAGGACAGGCGGGGAGACCCAGTACTTC.

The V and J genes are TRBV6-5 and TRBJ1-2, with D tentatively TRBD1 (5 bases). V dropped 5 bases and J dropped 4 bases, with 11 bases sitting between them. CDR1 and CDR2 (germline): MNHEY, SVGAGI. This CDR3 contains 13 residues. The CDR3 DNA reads TGTGCCAGCAGTCCGCGGGGCAGCTATGGCTACACCTTC. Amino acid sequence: CASSPRGSYGYTF.

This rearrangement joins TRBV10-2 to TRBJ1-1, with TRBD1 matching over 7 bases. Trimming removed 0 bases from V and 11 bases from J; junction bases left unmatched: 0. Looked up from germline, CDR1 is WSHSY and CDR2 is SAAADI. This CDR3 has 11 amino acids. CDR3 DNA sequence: TGCGCCAGCAGTGAGTCAGGGGGCGCTTTCTTT. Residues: CASSESGGAFF.

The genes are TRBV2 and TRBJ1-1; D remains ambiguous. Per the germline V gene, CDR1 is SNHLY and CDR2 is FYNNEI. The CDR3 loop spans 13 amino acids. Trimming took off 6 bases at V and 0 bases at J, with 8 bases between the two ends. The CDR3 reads CASRGPVNTEAFF. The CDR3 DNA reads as TGTGCCAGCAGGGGCCCGGTGAACACTGAAGCTTTCTTT.

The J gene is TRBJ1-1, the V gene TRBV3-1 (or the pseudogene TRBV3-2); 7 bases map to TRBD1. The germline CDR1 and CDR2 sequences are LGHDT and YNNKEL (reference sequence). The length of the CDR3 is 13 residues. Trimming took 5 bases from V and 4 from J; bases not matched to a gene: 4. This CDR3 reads CASSMGQFTEAFF. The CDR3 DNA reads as TGTGCCAGCAGCATGGGACAGTTCACTGAAGCTTTCTTT.

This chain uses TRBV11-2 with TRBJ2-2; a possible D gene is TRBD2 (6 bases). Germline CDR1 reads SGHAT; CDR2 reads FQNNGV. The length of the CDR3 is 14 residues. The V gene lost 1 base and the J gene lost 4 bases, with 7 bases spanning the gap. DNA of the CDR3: TGTGCCAGCAGCTTAGCAGCGGGCACCGGGGAGCTGTTTTTT. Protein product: CASSLAAGTGELFF.

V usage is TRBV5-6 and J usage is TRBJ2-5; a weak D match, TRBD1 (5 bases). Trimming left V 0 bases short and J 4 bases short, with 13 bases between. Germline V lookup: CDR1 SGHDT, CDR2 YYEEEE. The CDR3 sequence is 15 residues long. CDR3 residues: CASSLATGQGETQYF. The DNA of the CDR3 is TGTGCCAGCAGCTTGGCCACAGGCCAGGGAGAGACCCAGTACTTC.

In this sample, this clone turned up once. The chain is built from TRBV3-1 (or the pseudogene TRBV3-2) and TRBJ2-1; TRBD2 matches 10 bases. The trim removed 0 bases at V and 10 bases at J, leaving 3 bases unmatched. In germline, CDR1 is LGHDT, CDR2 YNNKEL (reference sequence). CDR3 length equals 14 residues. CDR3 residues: CASSQDASGGEQFF. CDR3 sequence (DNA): TGTGCCAGCAGCCAAGATGCTAGCGGGGGAGAGCAGTTCTTC.

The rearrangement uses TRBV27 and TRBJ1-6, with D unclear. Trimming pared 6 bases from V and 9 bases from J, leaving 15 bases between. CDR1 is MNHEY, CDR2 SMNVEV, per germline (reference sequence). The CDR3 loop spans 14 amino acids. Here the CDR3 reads CASSPRGSGSPLHF. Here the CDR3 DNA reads TGTGCCAGCAGCCCCCGTGGGTCGGGTTCACCCCTCCACTTT.

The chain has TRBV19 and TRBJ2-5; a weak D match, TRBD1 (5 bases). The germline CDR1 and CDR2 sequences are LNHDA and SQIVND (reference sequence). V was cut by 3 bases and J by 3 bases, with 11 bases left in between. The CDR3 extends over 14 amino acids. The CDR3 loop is CASSITGLEETQYF. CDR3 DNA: TGTGCCAGTAGTATCACAGGTTTAGAAGAGACCCAGTACTTC.

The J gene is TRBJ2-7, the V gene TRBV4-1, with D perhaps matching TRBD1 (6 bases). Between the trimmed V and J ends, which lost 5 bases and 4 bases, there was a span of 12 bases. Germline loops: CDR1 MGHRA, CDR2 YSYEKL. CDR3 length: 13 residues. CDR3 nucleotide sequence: TGCGCCAGCAGCGAGACAGGATATTACGAGCAGTACTTC. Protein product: CASSETGYYEQYF.

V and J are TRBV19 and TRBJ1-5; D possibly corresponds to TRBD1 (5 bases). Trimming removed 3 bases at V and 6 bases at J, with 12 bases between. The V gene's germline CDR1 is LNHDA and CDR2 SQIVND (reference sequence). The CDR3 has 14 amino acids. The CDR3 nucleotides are TGTGCCAGTAGTATCGGCAGGGATCCTCAGCCCCAGCATTTT. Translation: CASSIGRDPQPQHF.

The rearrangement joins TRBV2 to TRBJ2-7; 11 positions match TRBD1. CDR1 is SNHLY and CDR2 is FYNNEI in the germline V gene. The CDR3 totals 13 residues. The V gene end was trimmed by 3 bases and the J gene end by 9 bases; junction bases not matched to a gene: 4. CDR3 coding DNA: TGTGCCAGCAGTGACGGGACAGGGGGTGTGCAGTACTTC. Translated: CASSDGTGGVQYF. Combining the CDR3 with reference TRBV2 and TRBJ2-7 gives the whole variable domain EPEVTQTPSHQVTQMGQEVILRCVPISNHLYFYWYRQILGQKVEFLVSFYNNEISEKSEIFDDQFSVERPDGSNFTLKIRSTKLEDSAMYFCASSDGTGGVQYFGPGTRLTVT.